These 25 T cell receptor beta chains were sequenced from one sample in a study of cytomegalovirus exposure and HLA in healthy donors listed by TCRdb under 2017. Libraries were constructed by the immunoSEQ multiplex PCR assay. A mixture of 60 forward primers for TCR Vbeta segments and 13 reverse primers for TCR Jbeta segments was used in the multiplex PCR. Here the immuneACCESS table is served through TCRdb, limited to in-frame sequences with V and J called. Missing clones are a known gap in these copies; in checked studies unresolved V genes cover under half, and the rest lacks a known reason. The sample contains roughly 110,000 clones, over 80% of them found a single time. The ten largest clones capture 2% to 3% of the sample. The sample taken for sequencing was PBMCs. All receptors derive from a man younger than 45 in good health and CMV-seropositive.

As for this clone: At one end the junction does not follow the germline gene, possibly because of a read error. This CDR3 is CASSPVGANGLTF. CDR3 sequence (DNA): TGTGCCAGCAGCCCGGTAGGGGCCAACGGCCTGACTTTC. The V call is TRBV5-6, the J call TRBJ2-6, with D possibly being TRBD1 (5 bases). The CDR3 contains 13 residues. CDR1 and CDR2 (germline): SGHDT, YYEEEE.

The chain carries TRBV19 and TRBJ1-4; TRBD1 agrees at 7 bases. The germline V gene encodes CDR1 LNHDA and CDR2 SQIVND (reference sequence). V was clipped by 7 bases and J by 3 bases; unmatched bases: 8. The CDR3 is made up of 15 amino acids. CDR3 sequence (DNA): TGTGCCAGTAATATGGTCGGGACAGCTAATGAAAAACTGTTTTTT. The encoded protein is CASNMVGTANEKLFF.

The table lists this clone with a few counts. The V gene is TRBV2, the J gene TRBJ1-1, with 8 bases fitting TRBD1. The CDR3 runs to 12 residues. Looked up from germline, CDR1 is SNHLY and CDR2 is FYNNEI. The V and J ends lost 5 bases and 8 bases, in that order; junction bases with no gene match: 4. The CDR3 loop reads CASSWDRQEAFF. The CDR3 bases are TGTGCCAGCAGTTGGGACAGGCAGGAAGCTTTCTTT. The complete variable domain, with remaining parts taken from reference TRBV2 and TRBJ1-1, reads EPEVTQTPSHQVTQMGQEVILRCVPISNHLYFYWYRQILGQKVEFLVSFYNNEISEKSEIFDDQFSVERPDGSNFTLKIRSTKLEDSAMYFCASSWDRQEAFFGQGTRLTVV.

The CDR3 region has the DNA TGTGCCAGCAGGAGGACAGGGGGATGGGGTGAAAAACTGTTTTTT. It encodes CASRRTGGWGEKLFF. The V gene is TRBV7-8, the J gene TRBJ1-4; 10 nucleotides line up with TRBD1. CDR1 SGHVS and CDR2 FQNEAQ come from the germline V gene. Unmatched junction bases numbered 8, after V lost 6 bases and J lost 7 bases. The CDR3 totals 15 residues.

This clone was recorded a few times. The chain couples TRBV5-1 to TRBJ2-3, with D possibly being TRBD1 (7 bases). CDR1 is SGHRS and CDR2 is YFSETQ in the germline V gene. Trimming removed 4 bases at V and 0 bases at J, with 15 bases between. This CDR3 comprises 16 residues. This CDR3 is CASSLTGTPSTDTQYF. The CDR3 coding sequence is TGCGCCAGCAGCCTGACAGGGACTCCCAGCACAGATACGCAGTATTTT. Full variable domain (outside the CDR3, taken from reference TRBV5-1 and TRBJ2-3): KAGVTQTPRYLIKTRGQQVTLSCSPISGHRSVSWYQQTPGQGLQFLFEYFSETQRNKGNFPGRFSGRQFSNSRSEMNVSTLELGDSALYLCASSLTGTPSTDTQYFGPGTRLTVL.

There are a few counts of this clone. The V and J genes are TRBV4-1 and TRBJ2-7; maybe TRBD1 (6 bases). Germline CDR1 is MGHRA and CDR2 is YSYEKL. With 5 bases removed from V and 2 bases from J, the gap between germline ends came to 13 bases. The CDR3 runs 14 residues. DNA for the CDR3: TGCGCCAGCAGCAGGGGGTCGGGTACCTACGAGCAGTACTTC. As protein: CASSRGSGTYEQYF.

The chain recombines TRBV19 with TRBJ1-1, with D unclear. Trimming left V 6 bases short and J 1 base short, with 6 bases between. This CDR3 is built from 12 residues. Germline assignment: CDR1 LNHDA and CDR2 SQIVND (reference sequence). The CDR3 protein is CASRAGNTEAFF. The CDR3 DNA reads TGTGCCAGTAGGGCGGGGAACACTGAAGCTTTCTTT.

The rearrangement joins TRBV9 to TRBJ2-2; TRBD1 aligns across 11 bases. Trimming removed 4 bases from V and 7 bases from J; junction bases left unmatched: 9. CDR3 length: 16 amino acids. The V gene's germline CDR1 is SGDLS and CDR2 YYNGEE. The CDR3 region has the DNA TGTGCCAGCAGCATAGGACAGGGGGCGTTGGGCGGGGAGCTGTTTTTT. Amino acids: CASSIGQGALGGELFF.

This rearrangement joins TRBV11-1 to TRBJ2-7, with D unclear. From germline, CDR1 is SGHAT and CDR2 FQDESV (reference sequence). This CDR3 contains 14 residues. The germline V and J ends were trimmed by 5 bases and 0 bases, with 11 bases remaining between them. In DNA, the CDR3 is TGTGCCAGCAGCCCTGGATGGAGCTCCTACGAGCAGTACTTC. This sequence encodes CASSPGWSSYEQYF.

The rearrangement uses TRBV5-4 and TRBJ1-2; D remains ambiguous. This CDR3 comprises 13 residues. Per the germline V gene, CDR1 is SGHNT and CDR2 is YYREEE (reference sequence). V shed 4 bases and J shed 3 bases, with 10 bases lying between them. This chain's CDR3 is CASSRPPDYGYTF. The CDR3 region has the DNA TGTGCCAGCAGCCGCCCGCCAGACTATGGCTACACCTTC.

This chain joins TRBV7-2 and TRBJ1-2, with a possible D match to TRBD1 (5 bases). CDR1 is SGHTA and CDR2 is FQGNSA in the germline V gene. V was pared by 0 bases and J by 0 bases, with 11 bases between. The CDR3 consists of 16 residues. The chain's CDR3 is CASSLAQGLANYGYTF. The CDR3 DNA sequence: TGTGCCAGCAGCTTAGCCCAGGGTTTAGCTAACTATGGCTACACCTTC. The entire variable domain, with the rest obtained from reference TRBV7-2 and TRBJ1-2, is as follows: GAGVSQSPSNKVTEKGKDVELRCDPISGHTALYWYRQSLGQGLEFLIYFQGNSAPDKSGLPSDRFSAERTGGSVSTLTIQRTQQEDSAVYLCASSLAQGLANYGYTFGSGTRLTVV.

The rearrangement joins TRBV2 to TRBJ2-1, with 9 nucleotides matching TRBD1. The junction had 2 bases not matched to a gene; V was cut back by 5 bases and J by 0 bases. The CDR3 is made up of 15 amino acids. Germline lookup yields CDR1 SNHLY and CDR2 FYNNEI. In nucleotides, the CDR3 is TGTGCCAGCAGTACAGGGGGCAGCTCCTACAATGAGCAGTTCTTC. Its protein is CASSTGGSSYNEQFF.

The CDR3 protein is CASSDVGAGGYTF. The CDR3, as DNA: TGTGCCAGCAGTGACGTGGGGGCCGGTGGCTACACCTTC. The rearrangement links TRBV6-4 to TRBJ1-2, with D perhaps TRBD1 (6 bases). V was shortened by 2 bases and J by 7 bases, with 11 bases between the two germline ends. From germline, CDR1 is MRHNA and CDR2 SNTAGT. CDR3 length: 13 residues.

This clone was seen a single time. J is TRBJ1-3 and V is TRBV5-1, with D maybe TRBD1 (5 bases). The V gene lost 0 bases and the J gene lost 2 bases, with 9 bases spanning the gap. CDR3 size: 15 residues. CDR1 and CDR2 from the germline V gene are SGHRS and YFSETQ. Here the CDR3 reads CASSLGRVTGNTIYF. DNA for the CDR3: TGCGCCAGCAGCTTGGGCAGGGTAACTGGAAACACCATATATTTT.

This chain joins TRBV9 and TRBJ1-2; 7 nucleotides match TRBD1. CDR1 is SGDLS, CDR2 YYNGEE, per germline. The J segment lost 5 bases and the V segment lost 3 bases, leaving 7 bases of the junction unmatched. This CDR3 contains 14 residues. Here the CDR3 DNA reads TGTGCCAGCAGCGCCACGGGACAGATATATGGCTACACCTTC. Encoded protein: CASSATGQIYGYTF.

This clone came up once. This rearrangement joins TRBV7-8 to TRBJ2-7, with D possibly being TRBD2 (5 bases). From germline, CDR1 is SGHVS and CDR2 FQNEAQ. There are 17 residues in the CDR3. Trimming removed 6 bases at V and 2 bases at J, with 23 bases between. For the CDR3, the DNA is TGTGCCAGCAGACGGGCCCACCGATTGGGGAGTACCTACGAGCAGTACTTC. This sequence encodes CASRRAHRLGSTYEQYF.

Details on this clone: A read error may produce the germline difference seen at one junction end. This rearrangement joins TRBV7-9 to TRBJ2-3, with 7 bases lining up with TRBD2. Germline CDR1 and CDR2: SEHNR and FQNEAQ (reference sequence). CDR3 length: 16 amino acids. CDR3 sequence reads: CSSSLYASGLTDTQYF. DNA for the CDR3: TGTTCCAGCAGCTTATACGCTAGCGGACTCACAGATACGCAGTATTTT. Looking up the rest from reference TRBV7-9 and TRBJ2-3 gives the full variable domain: DTGVSQNPRHKITKRGQNVTFRCDPISEHNRLYWYRQTLGQGPEFLTYFQNEAQLEKSRLLSDRFSAERPKGSFSTLEIQRTEQGDSAMYLCSSSLYASGLTDTQYFGPGTRLTVL.

CDR3 residues: CASSIRGRGTEAFF. In nucleotides, the CDR3 is TGTGCCAGTAGTATCCGGGGTAGAGGCACTGAAGCTTTCTTT. The J gene is TRBJ1-1, the V gene TRBV19; D gene unclear. The germline CDR1 and CDR2 sequences are LNHDA and SQIVND (reference sequence). Trimming pared 3 bases from V and 4 bases from J, leaving 12 bases between. This CDR3 has 14 residues.

V usage is TRBV7-2 and J usage is TRBJ1-1; tentatively, D is TRBD1 (5 bases). Trimming left V 5 bases short and J 2 bases short, with 12 bases between. The CDR3 is 14 amino acids. Per germline, CDR1 SGHTA and CDR2 FQGNSA. CDR3 in DNA: TGTGCCAGCAGCCCTCGACAGCTCAACACTGAAGCTTTCTTT. Its protein product is CASSPRQLNTEAFF.

In this sample, this clone turned up a few times. The rearrangement links TRBV11-3 to TRBJ2-7, with D perhaps TRBD2 (6 bases). Germline V gene sequence: CDR1 SGHNT, CDR2 YENEEA. Trimming took 4 bases from V and 1 from J, leaving 11 bases between them. The CDR3 is 14 residues long. In DNA, the CDR3 is TGTGCCAGCAGCTCCTTTAGCGGATCCTACGAGCAGTACTTC. This sequence encodes CASSSFSGSYEQYF.

The chain recombines TRBV2 with TRBJ2-3; D might be TRBD1 (6 bases). Germline V gene data show CDR1 as SNHLY and CDR2 as FYNNEI. The CDR3 length is 14 residues. Trimming left V 10 bases short and J 2 bases short, with 16 bases between. In DNA, the CDR3 is TGTGCCACCTCTACAGGGTTCATCACAGATACGCAGTATTTT. Residues: CATSTGFITDTQYF.

The V and J genes are TRBV5-6 and TRBJ1-1; weak D call: TRBD1 (6 bases). This CDR3 is 12 amino acids long. Germline V gene lookup returns CDR1 SGHDT and CDR2 YYEEEE. Trimming took 4 bases from V and 6 from J, leaving 10 bases between them. The CDR3 coding sequence is TGTGCCAGCAGCCCCTACAGGGCTGAAGCTTTCTTT. Its protein is CASSPYRAEAFF.

The rearrangement uses TRBV5-4 and TRBJ2-7; TRBD1 aligns across 7 bases. This CDR3 comprises 14 residues. V was pared by 5 bases and J by 4 bases, with 9 bases of the junction left unmatched. Germline CDR1 and CDR2: SGHNT and YYREEE (reference sequence). The CDR3, as DNA: TGTGCCAGCAGACCGGACAGGACCCTATACGAGCAGTACTTC. Protein product: CASRPDRTLYEQYF. The full variable domain, with the rest looked up from reference TRBV5-4 and TRBJ2-7, is ETGVTQSPTHLIKTRGQQVTLRCSSQSGHNTVSWYQQALGQGPQFIFQYYREEENGRGNFPPRFSGLQFPNYSSELNVNALELDDSALYLCASRPDRTLYEQYFGPGTRLTVT.

The chain combines TRBV5-1 with TRBJ2-3; D unresolved. The V gene lost 1 base and the J gene lost 4 bases, with 7 bases spanning the gap. Germline CDR1 is SGHRS and CDR2 is YFSETQ. The CDR3 consists of 13 residues. CDR3: CASSLMGPDTQYF. The CDR3 DNA follows: TGCGCCAGCAGCTTGATGGGCCCAGATACGCAGTATTTT.

The chain combines TRBV15 with TRBJ2-1; weak D call: TRBD1 (5 bases). In germline, CDR1 is LNHNV, CDR2 YYDKDF (reference sequence). V was shortened by 5 bases and J by 2 bases, with 10 bases between the two germline ends. The CDR3 runs 14 residues. CDR3: CATSQQGAYNEQFF. In DNA form, the CDR3 reads TGTGCCACCAGCCAACAAGGGGCCTACAATGAGCAGTTCTTC.